These T cell receptor beta chains were read from a single sample in a study of early T cells in non-severe SARS-CoV-2 infection. Each CDR3 protein is one row after TCRdb ran MiXCR on the 5' RACE reads. The table shows tens of thousands of distinct CDR3 sequences, with around 12% occurring only once. Input material: whole blood. Every receptor here comes from an adult who was a healthcare worker with PCR-confirmed SARS-CoV-2 infection or an uninfected control (not recorded which). Each CDR3 is given with its conserved first and last residue. The D gene is left open where the match is weak. The size field is filled for only some rows; it gives once, few, many or a size class.

>TRBV29-1|-|-|TRBJ1-2
CSVEQEFDGYTF
TGCAGCGTTGAACAGGAATTCGATGGCTACACCTTC
>TRBV7-2|-|TRBD1|TRBJ1-6
CASSLWDRKNSPLHF
TGTGCCAGCAGCCTATGGGACAGAAAGAATTCACCCCTCCACTTT
>TRBV11-3|-|TRBD2|TRBJ2-1
CASSSGLAGFNEQFF
TGTGCCAGCAGCTCGGGACTAGCTGGATTCAATGAGCAGTTCTTC
>TRBV7-6|few|TRBD1|TRBJ1-1
CASSLPPGQAGPEAFF
TGTGCCAGCAGCTTACCCCCGGGACAGGCTGGCCCTGAAGCTTTCTTT
>TRBV11-2|few|-|TRBJ2-3
CASSRGRTDTQYF
TGTGCCAGCAGCCGGGGGAGGACAGATACGCAGTATTTT
>TRBV11-2|few|TRBD1|TRBJ2-5
CASRVSTGYQETQYF
TGTGCCAGCAGAGTTTCGACAGGGTACCAAGAGACCCAGTACTTC
>TRBV29-1|few|TRBD2|TRBJ2-3
CSVDGLAGTDTQYF
TGCAGCGTTGACGGGCTAGCGGGAACTGATACGCAGTATTTT
>TRBV20-1|-|-|TRBJ1-4
CSVRTATNEKLFF
TGCAGTGTTCGGACAGCAACTAATGAAAAACTGTTTTTT
>TRBV11-2|many|-|TRBJ1-3
CASSLSRTSHTIYF
TGTGCCAGCAGCTTAAGTCGGACTTCACACACCATATATTTT
>TRBV5-6|many|-|TRBJ2-3
CASSLVFGGGKADTQYF
TGTGCCAGCAGCTTAGTGTTCGGTGGGGGAAAGGCAGATACGCAGTATTTT
>TRBV20-1|few|TRBD1|TRBJ1-1
CSARTGYTEAFF
TGCAGTGCGCGGACAGGTTATACTGAAGCTTTCTTT
>TRBV7-9|few|TRBD2|TRBJ2-3
CASSSKAGLGREAHGDTQYF
TGTGCCAGCAGCTCAAAGGCAGGTCTGGGTCGGGAGGCGCACGGAGATACGCAGTATTTT
>TRBV10-1|-|-|TRBJ2-5
CASSEDLGETQYF
TGCGCCAGCAGTGAGGACTTAGGAGAGACCCAGTACTTC
>TRBV29-1|many|-|TRBJ2-1
CSVEVALYNEQFF
TGCAGCGTTGAGGTTGCGCTCTACAATGAGCAGTTCTTC
>TRBV30|many|-|TRBJ2-1
CAWSRGGALYNEQFF
TGTGCCTGGAGCAGGGGTGGGGCACTCTACAATGAGCAGTTCTTC
>TRBV2|few|-|TRBJ2-1
CASSALNVWTEGKFF
TGTGCCAGCAGTGCTCTTAACGTTTGGACCGAAGGAAAGTTCTTC
>TRBV30|few|-|TRBJ2-2
CAWRGNRGAYTGELFF
TGTGCCTGGAGGGGAAACCGGGGCGCGTACACCGGGGAGCTGTTTTTT
>TRBV7-3|-|-|TRBJ2-2
CASSPAATGELFF
TGTGCCAGCAGCCCCGCTGCTACCGGGGAGCTGTTTTTT
>TRBV28|many|-|TRBJ2-1
CASSFLATYNEQFF
TGTGCCAGCAGTTTCCTAGCGACGTACAATGAGCAGTTCTTC
>TRBV6-2/TRBV6-3|many|-|TRBJ2-7
CASSYEGEYEQYF
TGTGCCAGCAGTTACGAGGGCGAGTACGAGCAGTACTTC
>TRBV15|many|-|TRBJ2-3
CATSNGGASTDTQYF
TGTGCCACCAGCAACGGCGGGGCTAGCACAGATACGCAGTATTTT
>TRBV11-3|many|TRBD2|TRBJ2-5
CASSLGLAGVETQYF
TGTGCCAGCAGCTTAGGACTAGCGGGAGTAGAGACCCAGTACTTC
>TRBV11-2|many|-|TRBJ2-1
CASSLEAGEQFF
TGTGCCAGCAGCTTAGAGGCGGGGGAGCAGTTCTTC
>TRBV6-1|many|TRBD1|TRBJ1-1
CASSGELAGGTEAFF
TGTGCCAGCAGTGGGGAACTAGCAGGGGGAACTGAAGCTTTCTTT
>TRBV19|many|-|TRBJ2-2
CATRPGGYAGELFF
TGTGCCACCAGGCCTGGCGGGTACGCCGGGGAGCTGTTTTTT